Sequencing of this TCR beta chain was carried out in a study of cytomegalovirus exposure and HLA in healthy donors. Study as a whole: Earlier, 200 million or so T cells were analyzed, and about 120 million unique TCR beta sequences were found among them.

Study findings and constraints: Sequencing depth roughly uniform across donors was assumed in presence/absence analyses. Later analysis demonstrated an association between a missense DCLRE1C variant and TCR beta V- and J-gene trimming. TCR beta sequences reportedly predicted most subjects' HLA-A and HLA-B alleles accurately.

Note on this clone: The antigen remains unidentified.

A multiplex PCR was run with 60 Vbeta primers and 13 Jbeta primers. Repertoires were generated with immunoSEQ multiplex PCR, while TCRdb's copy carries only in-frame clones and drops some. Counted here are roughly 190,000 clones, over 65% occurring once; the ten biggest clones make up 1.5% to 2%. The CDR3 extends over 21 amino acids. Germline V CDR1 and CDR2: LGHNA, YSLEER. Trimming stripped 3 bases from V and 2 bases from J, with 29 bases between. This TCR was recovered from a woman in her twenties or thirties in good health and CMV-seronegative. J is TRBJ1-3 and V is TRBV4-3; the D gene is possibly TRBD1 (6 bases). Sequenced sample: PBMCs. CDR3 sequence: CASSHHRARPDSGFTGNTIYF. CDR3 bases: TGCGCCAGCAGCCACCATAGAGCCAGACCGGACAGCGGTTTTACTGGAAACACCATATATTTT.